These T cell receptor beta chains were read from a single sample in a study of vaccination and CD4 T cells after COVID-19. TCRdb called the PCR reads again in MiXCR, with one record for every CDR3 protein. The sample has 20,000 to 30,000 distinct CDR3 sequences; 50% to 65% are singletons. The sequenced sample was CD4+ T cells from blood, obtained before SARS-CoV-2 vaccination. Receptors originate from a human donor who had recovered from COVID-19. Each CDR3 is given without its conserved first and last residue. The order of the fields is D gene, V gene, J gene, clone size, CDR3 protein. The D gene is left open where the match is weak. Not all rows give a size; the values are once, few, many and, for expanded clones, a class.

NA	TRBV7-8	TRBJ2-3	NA	ASSLRALGDTQY
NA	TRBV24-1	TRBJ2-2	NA	ATSDYSNTGELF
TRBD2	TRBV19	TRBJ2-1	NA	ASRLAGVFDEQF
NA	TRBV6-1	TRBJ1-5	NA	ASSGGQPQH
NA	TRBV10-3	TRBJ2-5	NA	AISGHGQETQY
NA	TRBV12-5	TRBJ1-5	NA	ASPSYCDQPQH
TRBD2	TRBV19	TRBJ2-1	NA	ASSKAGGPLSYNEQF
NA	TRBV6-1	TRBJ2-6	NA	ASSDRTRLSGANVLT
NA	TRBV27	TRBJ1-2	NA	ASSKGGVYGYT
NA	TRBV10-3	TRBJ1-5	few	AIGGQGGNQPQH
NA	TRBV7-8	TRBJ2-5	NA	ASSLDQSPYQETQY
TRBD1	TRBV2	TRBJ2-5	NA	ASSELTGSLETQY
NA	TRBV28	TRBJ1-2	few	ASSLWKFSYGYT
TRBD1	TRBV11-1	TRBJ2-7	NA	ASSDGQVGYEQY
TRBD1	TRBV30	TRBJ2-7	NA	AWGGDRRGEQY
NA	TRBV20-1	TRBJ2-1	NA	SAREGASTYNEQF
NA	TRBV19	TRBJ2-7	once	ASSILPGVSYEQY
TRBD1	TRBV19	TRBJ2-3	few	ASSIQGAGTDTQY
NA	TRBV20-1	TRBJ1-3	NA	SAWPGATIGNTIY
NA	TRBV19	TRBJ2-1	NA	ASSIARGQYNEQF
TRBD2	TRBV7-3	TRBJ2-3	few	ASSSSGTRTSDTQY
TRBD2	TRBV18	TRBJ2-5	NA	ASSPPGEGTQY
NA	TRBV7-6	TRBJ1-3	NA	ASSGRTAASGNTIY
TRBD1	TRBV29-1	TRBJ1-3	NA	SGQGPGNTIY
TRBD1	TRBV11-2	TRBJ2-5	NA	ASSYRTGTETQY
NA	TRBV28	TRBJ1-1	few	ASSLGGPSGADTEAF
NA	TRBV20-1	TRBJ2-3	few	SALGTVTDTQY
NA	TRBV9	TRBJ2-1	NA	ASSVQSHEQF
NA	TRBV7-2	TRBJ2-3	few	ASSAAWLARTDTQY
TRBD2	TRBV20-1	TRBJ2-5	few	SARVAGMTQY
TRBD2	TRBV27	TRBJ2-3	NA	ASSLRRLAGGSRGDTQY
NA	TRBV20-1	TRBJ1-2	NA	SGRVGDYGYT
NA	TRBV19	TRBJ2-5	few	ASSIGGAGETQY
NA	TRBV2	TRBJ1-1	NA	ASSKERGTEAF
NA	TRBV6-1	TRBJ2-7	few	ASSRDPVTYEQY
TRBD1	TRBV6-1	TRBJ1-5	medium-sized	ASSGTDNQPQH
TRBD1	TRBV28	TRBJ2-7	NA	ASSLGQGALEQY
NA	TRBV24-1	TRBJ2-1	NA	ATSDLQRGEQF
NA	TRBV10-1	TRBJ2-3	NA	ASSGGSNGLDTQY
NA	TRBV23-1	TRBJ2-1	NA	ASSLNKGRGRRNEQF
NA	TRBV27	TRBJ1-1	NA	ASSLNYRPNTEAF
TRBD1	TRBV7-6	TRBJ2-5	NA	ASSYGTGEETQY
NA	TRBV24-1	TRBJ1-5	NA	ATSDSRRGAGQPQH
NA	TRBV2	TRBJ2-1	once	ASSGGFSYNEQF
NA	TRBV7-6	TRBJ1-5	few	ASSPSSNQPQH
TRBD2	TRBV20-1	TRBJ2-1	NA	SAQSLADTYNEQF
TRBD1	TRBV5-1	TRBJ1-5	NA	ASSFGTGGQPQH
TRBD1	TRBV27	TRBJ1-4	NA	ASRQGARSNEKLF
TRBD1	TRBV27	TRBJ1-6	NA	ASRPDRAPYNSPLH
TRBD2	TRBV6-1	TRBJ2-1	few	ASSYTGRERDEQF
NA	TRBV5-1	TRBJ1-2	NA	ASSSGVNYGYT
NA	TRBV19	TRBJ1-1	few	ASGREGTEAF
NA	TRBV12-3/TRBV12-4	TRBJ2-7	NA	ASSISYEQY
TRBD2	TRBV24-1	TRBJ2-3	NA	ATKDSGSLADTQY
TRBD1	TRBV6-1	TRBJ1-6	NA	TSAIKPGQADSPLH
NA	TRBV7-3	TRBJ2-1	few	ASSFDVGVGTGRGEQF
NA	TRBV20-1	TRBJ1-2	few	SLEGYT
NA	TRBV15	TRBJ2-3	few	ATSVPSTDTQY
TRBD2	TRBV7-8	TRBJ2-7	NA	ASSLTDTSGTASYEQY